This is a list of T cell receptor beta chains from one sample in a study of T cell repertoires in cytomegalovirus infection. MiXCR was run by TCRdb on the reads, yielding one entry per CDR3 protein. The sample has roughly 240,000 distinct CDR3 sequences; approximately 6.7% are singletons. The sequenced material came from PBMCs. Source of these receptors: a human donor in good health (CMV status not recorded). Some clones in this sample may be carry-over from other donors' samples. CDR3s include the opening cysteine and the closing phenylalanine or tryptophan. The D gene is left open where the match is weak. Size tells how often a clone was seen (once, few, many) or the class of an expanded clone, and some rows leave it out.

CDR3 protein: CASSPPNRNTGELFF; CDR3 DNA: TGTGCCAGCTCACCACCGAACAGGAACACCGGGGAGCTGTTTTTT; V gene: TRBV18; clone size: -; D gene: -; J gene: TRBJ2-2
CDR3 protein: CASSSRLAGNNEQFF; CDR3 DNA: TGTGCCAGCAGCTCGAGACTAGCGGGGAACAATGAGCAGTTCTTC; V gene: TRBV6-2/TRBV6-3; clone size: many; D gene: TRBD2; J gene: TRBJ2-1
CDR3 protein: CASSIAVATEAFF; CDR3 DNA: TGTGCCAGTAGTATCGCGGTGGCCACTGAAGCTTTCTTT; V gene: TRBV19; clone size: many; D gene: -; J gene: TRBJ1-1
CDR3 protein: CASNRQAGIVEKLFF; CDR3 DNA: TGCGCCAGCAACCGACAGGCAGGGATAGTAGAAAAACTGTTTTTT; V gene: TRBV4-1; clone size: many; D gene: -; J gene: TRBJ1-4
CDR3 protein: CASTRAGGDNEQFF; CDR3 DNA: TGTGCCAGCACCCGAGCGGGCGGGGATAATGAGCAGTTCTTC; V gene: TRBV6-2/TRBV6-3; clone size: many; D gene: -; J gene: TRBJ2-1
CDR3 protein: CASSLARGRDETQYF; CDR3 DNA: TGTGCCAGCAGCTTAGCGCGGGGTCGCGATGAGACCCAGTACTTC; V gene: TRBV7-9; clone size: -; D gene: -; J gene: TRBJ2-5
CDR3 protein: CASSPGLGGSYEQYF; CDR3 DNA: TGTGCCAGCAGTCCGGGACTGGGGGGCTCCTACGAGCAGTACTTC; V gene: TRBV28; clone size: many; D gene: -; J gene: TRBJ2-7
CDR3 protein: CASSSVDGYTF; CDR3 DNA: TGTGCCAGCAGTTCGGTGGATGGCTACACCTTC; V gene: TRBV28; clone size: many; D gene: -; J gene: TRBJ1-2
CDR3 protein: CASSGLGNNYGYTF; CDR3 DNA: TGTGCCAGCAGTGGACTTGGGAATAACTATGGCTACACCTTC; V gene: TRBV25-1; clone size: many; D gene: -; J gene: TRBJ1-2
CDR3 protein: CASSWGGANVNEQFF; CDR3 DNA: TGTGCCAGCAGCTGGGGGGGCGCGAATGTCAATGAGCAGTTCTTC; V gene: TRBV7-8; clone size: many; D gene: -; J gene: TRBJ2-1
CDR3 protein: CSARGRGQGQQFF; CDR3 DNA: TGCAGTGCTAGAGGTCGGGGCCAGGGCCAGCAGTTCTTC; V gene: TRBV20-1; clone size: many; D gene: -; J gene: TRBJ2-1
CDR3 protein: CASGRDRGTGELFF; CDR3 DNA: TGTGCCAGCGGAAGGGACAGGGGGACCGGGGAGCTGTTTTTT; V gene: TRBV10-3; clone size: many; D gene: TRBD1; J gene: TRBJ2-2
CDR3 protein: CASSIDSQETQYF; CDR3 DNA: TGTGCCAGTAGTATTGACAGCCAAGAGACCCAGTACTTC; V gene: TRBV19; clone size: many; D gene: -; J gene: TRBJ2-5
CDR3 protein: CASSHGTAPNTGELFF; CDR3 DNA: TGTGCCAGCAGTCACGGGACAGCGCCGAACACCGGGGAGCTGTTTTTT; V gene: TRBV28; clone size: many; D gene: TRBD1; J gene: TRBJ2-2
CDR3 protein: CASLAGNAGGEQFF; CDR3 DNA: TGTGCCAGCCTGGCGGGTAACGCAGGGGGTGAGCAGTTCTTC; V gene: TRBV2; clone size: -; D gene: TRBD1; J gene: TRBJ2-1
CDR3 protein: CASSQQGTDTDTQYF; CDR3 DNA: TGTGCCAGCAGCCAACAGGGGACAGACACAGATACGCAGTATTTT; V gene: TRBV7-3; clone size: -; D gene: TRBD1; J gene: TRBJ2-3
CDR3 protein: CASSESVTGTGGTEAFF; CDR3 DNA: TGTGCCAGCAGTGAATCCGTCACCGGGACAGGGGGGACTGAAGCTTTCTTT; V gene: TRBV25-1; clone size: -; D gene: TRBD1; J gene: TRBJ1-1
CDR3 protein: CSVESLGQTGYTF; CDR3 DNA: TGCAGCGTTGAAAGTCTGGGCCAGACCGGCTACACCTTC; V gene: TRBV29-1; clone size: many; D gene: -; J gene: TRBJ1-2
CDR3 protein: CAWSVIGAWGTEAFF; CDR3 DNA: TGTGCCTGGAGTGTAATCGGGGCCTGGGGCACTGAAGCTTTCTTT; V gene: TRBV30; clone size: many; D gene: -; J gene: TRBJ1-1
CDR3 protein: CSASSGWNTEAFF; CDR3 DNA: TGCAGTGCTAGTTCCGGTTGGAACACTGAAGCTTTCTTT; V gene: TRBV20-1; clone size: many; D gene: -; J gene: TRBJ1-1
CDR3 protein: CASSLGASPNEQFF; CDR3 DNA: TGCGCCAGCAGCTTGGGGGCTAGCCCCAATGAGCAGTTCTTC; V gene: TRBV5-1; clone size: many; D gene: -; J gene: TRBJ2-1
CDR3 protein: CSVRDSEFAEYF; CDR3 DNA: TGCAGCGTTCGGGACAGTGAGTTTGCGGAGTATTTT; V gene: TRBV29-1; clone size: many; D gene: TRBD1; J gene: TRBJ2-3
CDR3 protein: CASSKAPRQFNEQFF; CDR3 DNA: TGTGCCAGCAGTAAGGCCCCCAGACAGTTCAATGAGCAGTTCTTC; V gene: TRBV6-2/TRBV6-3; clone size: many; D gene: -; J gene: TRBJ2-1
CDR3 protein: CASSLDSGTGNTEAFF; CDR3 DNA: TGTGCCAGCAGTTTAGACTCCGGGACAGGGAACACTGAAGCTTTCTTT; V gene: TRBV12-3/TRBV12-4; clone size: many; D gene: TRBD1; J gene: TRBJ1-1
CDR3 protein: CASSLGQSGYGYTF; CDR3 DNA: TGTGCCAGCAGTTTAGGGCAGTCAGGCTATGGCTACACCTTC; V gene: TRBV12-3/TRBV12-4; clone size: many; D gene: -; J gene: TRBJ1-2
CDR3 protein: CASSLDGTVNTEAFF; CDR3 DNA: TGTGCCAGCAGCTTAGACGGGACAGTAAACACTGAAGCTTTCTTT; V gene: TRBV7-8; clone size: many; D gene: TRBD1; J gene: TRBJ1-1
CDR3 protein: CASSSRLAWVTQYF; CDR3 DNA: TGTGCCAGCAGCTCGAGACTAGCCTGGGTGACCCAGTACTTC; V gene: TRBV7-2; clone size: many; D gene: TRBD2; J gene: TRBJ2-5
CDR3 protein: CASSWIQGAYTF; CDR3 DNA: TGTGCCAGCAGCTGGATCCAGGGGGCCTACACCTTC; V gene: TRBV11-2; clone size: many; D gene: TRBD1; J gene: TRBJ1-2
CDR3 protein: CASSSGQIEAFF; CDR3 DNA: TGTGCCAGCAGTAGCGGACAGATTGAAGCTTTCTTT; V gene: TRBV28; clone size: many; D gene: -; J gene: TRBJ1-1
CDR3 protein: CATSKPDRGNTEAFF; CDR3 DNA: TGTGCCACCAGCAAACCCGACAGGGGGAACACTGAAGCTTTCTTT; V gene: TRBV15; clone size: many; D gene: TRBD1; J gene: TRBJ1-1
CDR3 protein: CASSEAVGTSGVTYQETQYF; CDR3 DNA: TGTGCCAGCAGTGAAGCTGTGGGGACTAGCGGGGTCACGTACCAAGAGACCCAGTACTTC; V gene: TRBV2; clone size: many; D gene: TRBD2; J gene: TRBJ2-5